The 25 T cell receptor beta chains listed next were all sequenced from one sample in a study of OX40 agonist ivuxolimab in advanced cancers. Generated by immunoSEQ multiplex PCR, the TCRdb table keeps only in-frame clones and is missing some. The top ten clones hold around a third of a sample with 50,000 or so clones, roughly 90% of them seen once. The material sequenced was CD4+ or CD8+ T cells sorted from blood, taken in a trial of the OX40 agonist ivuxolimab. These receptors were collected from an adult with an advanced solid tumor such as melanoma, head and neck, liver or kidney cancer.

The chain joins TRBV5-3 to TRBJ1-1, with D maybe TRBD1 (6 bases). TRBV5-3 is annotated as an ORF whose role is uncertain. Trimming shortened V by 3 bases and J by 4 bases, and 10 bases separated the two germline ends. The CDR3 extends over 13 amino acids. This chain's CDR3 is CARSSTGCTEAFF. For the CDR3, the DNA is TGTGCCAGAAGCTCCACAGGGTGCACTGAAGCTTTCTTT.

This chain uses TRBV6-5 with TRBJ2-1; 10 nucleotides align to TRBD1. The CDR3 extends over 14 amino acids. Germline V lookup: CDR1 MNHEY, CDR2 SVGAGI. The J segment lost 7 bases and the V segment lost 4 bases, leaving 4 bases of the junction unmatched. CDR3 loop: CASSSTGGSNEQFF. CDR3 coding DNA: TGTGCCAGCAGTTCGACAGGGGGCTCAAATGAGCAGTTCTTC.

The chain recombines TRBV5-4 with TRBJ2-3, with D unresolved. Germline V gene lookup returns CDR1 SGHNT and CDR2 YYREEE (reference sequence). The CDR3 sequence is 14 residues long. V was clipped by 4 bases and J by 2 bases, with 11 bases between them. CDR3 DNA sequence: TGTGCCAGCAGCGGTGGGCTATACACAGATACGCAGTATTTT. It encodes CASSGGLYTDTQYF.

The chain is built from TRBV19 and TRBJ2-7; D is undetermined. The V and J ends lost 8 bases and 3 bases respectively, with 5 bases between them. This CDR3 has 10 amino acids. CDR1 is LNHDA and CDR2 is SQIVND in the germline V gene (reference sequence). CDR3: CASLRYEQYF. CDR3 nucleotide sequence: TGTGCCAGTCTCCGCTACGAGCAGTACTTC.

The chain is built from TRBV27 and TRBJ1-6; a possible D gene is TRBD1 (6 bases). Germline V CDR1 and CDR2: MNHEY, SMNVEV (reference sequence). This CDR3 comprises 16 residues. The V end was cut by 3 bases, the J end by 2 bases, with 11 bases between. The CDR3 is CASSLQDRPYNSPLHF. CDR3 in DNA: TGTGCCAGCAGTTTGCAGGACAGACCCTATAATTCACCCCTCCACTTT.

The chain uses TRBV4-1 and TRBJ2-7; D tentatively reads TRBD1 or TRBD2 (5 bases each). The V gene lost 0 bases and the J gene lost 5 bases, with 14 bases spanning the gap. CDR1 MGHRA and CDR2 YSYEKL come from the germline V gene. The CDR3 length is 15 residues. The DNA of the CDR3 is TGCGCCAGCAGCCAAGAATGGGGGTTCGGTAACGAGCAGTACTTC. This codes for CASSQEWGFGNEQYF.

V gene TRBV9 combines with J gene TRBJ2-2; 10 bases agree with TRBD2. Trimming took 4 bases from V and 7 from J; bases not matched to a gene: 16. CDR1 SGDLS and CDR2 YYNGEE come from the germline V gene. The length of the CDR3 is 18 residues. As DNA, the CDR3 is TGTGCCAGCAGCCCCCGCGGTAGCGGGGGGCTTAATAACGGGGAGCTGTTTTTT. It translates to CASSPRGSGGLNNGELFF.

The chain uses TRBV11-2 and TRBJ2-3, with 10 bases that match TRBD2. J was trimmed by 9 bases and V by 0 bases; bases with no gene match: 6. The V gene's germline CDR1 is SGHAT and CDR2 FQNNGV. This CDR3 contains 15 residues. The CDR3 sequence: CASSLDLAGGGTQYF. CDR3 coding DNA: TGTGCCAGCAGCTTAGACTTAGCGGGAGGCGGCACGCAGTATTTT.

This chain connects TRBV9 to TRBJ2-7, with D tentatively TRBD1 or TRBD2 (5 bases each). Per the germline V gene, CDR1 is SGDLS and CDR2 is YYNGEE. The ends were cut back, 0 bases at V and 4 bases at J, with 8 bases in the middle. The CDR3 has 13 residues. Written as DNA, the CDR3 is TGTGCCAGCAGCGTAGGAGGGGAGTACGAGCAGTACTTC. Translating it yields CASSVGGEYEQYF.

The chain couples TRBV11-3 to TRBJ2-7; TRBD2 might be the D (5 bases). The CDR3 runs to 15 residues. CDR1 and CDR2 from the germline V gene are SGHNT and YENEEA. V shed 5 bases and J shed 2 bases, with 16 bases lying between them. CDR3: CASSPRGLRPYEQYF. CDR3 nucleotides: TGTGCCAGCAGCCCTAGAGGGCTTAGACCCTACGAGCAGTACTTC.

This rearrangement joins TRBV27 to TRBJ1-6; D not certain. Trimming cost V 5 bases and J 8 bases, with 7 bases left between them. The CDR3 length is 12 residues. Looked up from germline, CDR1 is MNHEY and CDR2 is SMNVEV (reference sequence). The CDR3 sequence is CASSGPYSPLHF. CDR3 in DNA: TGTGCCAGCAGTGGACCCTATTCACCCCTCCACTTT.

The table lists this clone with a count of one. The J gene is TRBJ2-1, the V gene TRBV19, with 9 positions matching TRBD2. The CDR3 runs to 15 residues. V was clipped by 0 bases and J by 4 bases; unmatched bases: 1. The germline V gene has CDR1 LNHDA and CDR2 SQIVND (reference sequence). In nucleotides, the CDR3 is TGTGCCAGTAGTATAGAGACTAGCGGTTACAATGAGCAGTTCTTC. This gives the protein CASSIETSGYNEQFF.

This chain joins TRBV19 and TRBJ1-5, with 7 bases lining up with TRBD1. The V gene end was trimmed by 3 bases and the J gene end by 3 bases; junction bases not matched to a gene: 5. The CDR3 has 15 residues. Germline CDR1 and CDR2: LNHDA and SQIVND (reference sequence). The CDR3 DNA is TGTGCCAGTAGTATGGGGACAGCCTTCAATCAGCCCCAGCATTTT. Protein sequence: CASSMGTAFNQPQHF.

This clone came up once. V is TRBV19 and J is TRBJ1-3; D uncertain. This CDR3 comprises 15 residues. Germline V gene lookup returns CDR1 LNHDA and CDR2 SQIVND (reference sequence). V lost 3 bases and J 2 bases, leaving 11 bases between the germline ends. The CDR3 spells CASSIALLPGNTIYF. In DNA form, the CDR3 reads TGTGCCAGTAGTATCGCTCTCCTCCCTGGAAACACCATATATTTT.

This clone was seen a single time. CDR3 protein: CASSSPSGGAWDEQFF. For the CDR3, the DNA is TGTGCCAGCAGTTCTCCTAGCGGGGGGGCCTGGGATGAGCAGTTCTTC. The J gene is TRBJ2-1, the V gene TRBV6-7, with 12 bases identical to TRBD2. TRBV6-7 is an open reading frame, and its role is uncertain. This CDR3 contains 16 residues. V dropped 4 bases and J dropped 8; count of bases not matched to a gene: 9.

The chain carries TRBV15 and TRBJ2-7; possibly TRBD1 for D (6 bases). This CDR3 has 15 residues. V dropped 1 base and J dropped 0 bases, with 10 bases sitting between them. Per germline, CDR1 LNHNV and CDR2 YYDKDF (reference sequence). The CDR3 is CATSRGGQSSYEQYF. The CDR3 coding sequence is TGTGCCACCAGCAGAGGTGGACAGAGCTCCTACGAGCAGTACTTC. The entire variable domain, with the rest obtained from reference TRBV15 and TRBJ2-7, is as follows: DAMVIQNPRYQVTQFGKPVTLSCSQTLNHNVMYWYQQKSSQAPKLLFHYYDKDFNNEADTPDNFQSRRPNTSFCFLDIRSPGLGDTAMYLCATSRGGQSSYEQYFGPGTRLTVT.

The genes are TRBV5-1 and TRBJ2-1; the D gene is possibly TRBD2 (6 bases). This CDR3 region has 13 residues. The V gene's germline CDR1 is SGHRS and CDR2 YFSETQ. V shed 2 bases and J shed 8 bases, with 11 bases lying between them. Written as DNA, the CDR3 is TGCGCCAGCAGCTTTGCGGGATTGGATGAGCAGTTCTTC. Its translation: CASSFAGLDEQFF. The complete variable domain, with remaining parts taken from reference TRBV5-1 and TRBJ2-1, reads KAGVTQTPRYLIKTRGQQVTLSCSPISGHRSVSWYQQTPGQGLQFLFEYFSETQRNKGNFPGRFSGRQFSNSRSEMNVSTLELGDSALYLCASSFAGLDEQFFGPGTRLTVL.

This sequence joins TRBV29-1 and TRBJ1-4, with D possibly being TRBD1 (6 bases). From germline, CDR1 is SQVTM and CDR2 ANQGSEA. Trimming left V 7 bases short and J 4 bases short, with 10 bases between. This CDR3 is 12 amino acids long. The CDR3 protein is CSAGQSNEKLFF. Written as DNA, the CDR3 is TGCAGCGCTGGACAGAGTAATGAAAAACTGTTTTTT.

V usage is TRBV4-2 and J usage is TRBJ2-2, with D uncertain. Trimming stripped 0 bases from V and 5 bases from J, with 16 bases between. The CDR3 is 17 residues long. Per the germline V gene, CDR1 is LGHNA and CDR2 is YNFKEQ. The CDR3 region is CASSQDVPRLGTGELFF. CDR3 bases: TGTGCCAGCAGCCAAGATGTTCCCCGACTCGGAACCGGGGAGCTGTTTTTT.

The rearrangement links TRBV28 to TRBJ2-7, with D perhaps matching TRBD1 or TRBD2 (5 bases each). In germline, CDR1 is MDHEN, CDR2 SYDVKM. The V and J ends lost 5 bases and 4 bases respectively, with 24 bases between them. The CDR3 extends over 17 amino acids. The CDR3 spells CASSPLVRGPHLYEQYF. The CDR3 nucleotides read TGTGCCAGCAGTCCCCTCGTCCGGGGCCCCCATCTATACGAGCAGTACTTC.

The chain couples TRBV27 to TRBJ2-2, with 8 bases that match TRBD2. Losses at the gene ends were 6 bases for V and 4 bases for J; bases not matched to a gene: 10. The CDR3 loop spans 16 amino acids. Germline CDR1 and CDR2: MNHEY and SMNVEV (reference sequence). The CDR3: CASSPLLSGSTGELFF. In nucleotides, the CDR3 is TGTGCCAGCAGCCCCCTCTTAAGCGGGAGCACCGGGGAGCTGTTTTTT.

The rearrangement joins TRBV7-6 to TRBJ1-1; D gene uncertain. V was trimmed by 4 bases and J by 5 bases, leaving 8 bases between them. The germline CDR1 and CDR2 sequences are SGHVS and FNYEAQ. There are 12 residues in the CDR3. CDR3 nucleotides: TGTGCCAGCAGCTCTCTGGGGACTGAAGCTTTCTTT. This gives the protein CASSSLGTEAFF.

This chain joins TRBV9 and TRBJ1-2, with D possibly matching TRBD1 (6 bases). Trimming removed 6 bases from V and 6 bases from J, with 12 bases in between. CDR3 length equals 12 residues. CDR1 is SGDLS, CDR2 YYNGEE, per germline. For the CDR3, the DNA is TGTGCCAGCAAGACAGGCGCCCATGGCTACACCTTC. This translates into CASKTGAHGYTF. Full variable domain (rest looked up from reference TRBV9 and TRBJ1-2): DSGVTQTPKHLITATGQRVTLRCSPRSGDLSVYWYQQSLDQGLQFLIQYYNGEERAKGNILERFSAQQFPDLHSELNLSSLELGDSALYFCASKTGAHGYTFGSGTRLTVV.

The chain links TRBV6-1 to TRBJ2-3; 8 bases agree with TRBD2. The CDR3 is 19 residues long. The V segment lost 2 bases and the J segment 3 bases; nucleotides outside the gene matches: 16. Germline assignment: CDR1 MNHNS and CDR2 SASEGT. This chain's CDR3 is CASSEFGGGAGVGTDTQYF. The CDR3 DNA is TGTGCCAGCAGTGAATTCGGAGGAGGAGCGGGAGTTGGGACAGATACGCAGTATTTT.

J is TRBJ1-1 and V is TRBV5-5; D gene uncertain. V was pared by 2 bases and J by 2 bases, with 13 bases between. Per germline, CDR1 SGHKS and CDR2 YYEKEE (reference sequence). The CDR3 has 15 residues. The CDR3 nucleotides read TGTGCCAGCAGCTTCTACCCTACAGCCAACACTGAAGCTTTCTTT. Residues: CASSFYPTANTEAFF.